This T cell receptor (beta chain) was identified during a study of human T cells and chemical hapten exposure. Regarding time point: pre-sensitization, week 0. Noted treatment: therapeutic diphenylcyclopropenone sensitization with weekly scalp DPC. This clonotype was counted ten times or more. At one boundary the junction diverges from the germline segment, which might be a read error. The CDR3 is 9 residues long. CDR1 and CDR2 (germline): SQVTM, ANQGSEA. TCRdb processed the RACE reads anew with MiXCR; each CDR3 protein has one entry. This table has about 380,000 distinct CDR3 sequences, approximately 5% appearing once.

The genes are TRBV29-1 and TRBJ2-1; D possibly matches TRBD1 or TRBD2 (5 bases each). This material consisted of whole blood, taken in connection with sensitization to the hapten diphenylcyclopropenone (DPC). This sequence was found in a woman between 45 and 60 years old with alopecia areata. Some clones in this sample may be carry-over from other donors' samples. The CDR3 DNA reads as TGCAGCGTTGAAGATCGGGGACCGTGG. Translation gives CSVEDRGPW.